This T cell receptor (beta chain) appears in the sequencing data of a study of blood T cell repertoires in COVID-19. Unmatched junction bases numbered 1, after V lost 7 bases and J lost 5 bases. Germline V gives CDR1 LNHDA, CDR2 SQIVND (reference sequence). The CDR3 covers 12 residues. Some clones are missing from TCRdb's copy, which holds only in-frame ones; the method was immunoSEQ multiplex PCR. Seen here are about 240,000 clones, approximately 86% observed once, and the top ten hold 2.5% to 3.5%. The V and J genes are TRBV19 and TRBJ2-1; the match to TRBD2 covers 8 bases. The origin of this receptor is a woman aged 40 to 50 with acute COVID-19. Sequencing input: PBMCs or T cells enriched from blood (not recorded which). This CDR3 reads CASTSGHNEQFF. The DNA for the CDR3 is TGTGCCAGTACTAGCGGGCACAATGAGCAGTTCTTC.